This TCR beta chain stems from a study of radiotherapy plus CTLA-4 blockade in lung cancer. Study-wide background: Objective response rate was around 19%; disease control rate, approximately 30%.

Findings of the study overall: Early shifts in blood T cell clones, with interferon-beta, reportedly predicted response best.

CDR3 length equals 13 residues. CDR1 and CDR2 from the germline V gene are SQVTM and ANQGSEA. V lost 4 bases, J lost 4 bases, and 4 bases stayed unmatched. The table came from immunoSEQ multiplex PCR; TCRdb's copy has only in-frame clones and leaves some out. There are some 120,000 clones in the sample; over 65% occur only once, and 2.5% to 3.5% lies in the top ten. Patients in the study, people with chemo-refractory metastatic non-small-cell lung cancer, received focal radiation plus ipilimumab CTLA-4 blockade. This clone has more than one count but fewer than ten. Its antigen is as yet unknown. The receptor was derived from a human donor with non-small cell lung cancer that progressed on radiotherapy plus ipilimumab. Some clones in this sample may be carry-over from other donors' samples. The sample here was peripheral blood, taken from a patient treated with radiotherapy plus ipilimumab. The V call is TRBV29-1, the J call TRBJ2-3; TRBD1 agrees at 8 bases. CDR3 nucleotide sequence: TGCAGCGTTGTTGTCAGGGGGCCAGATACGCAGTATTTT. This encodes CSVVVRGPDTQYF.